The rows below give T cell receptor beta chains drawn from one sample of a study of blood T cell repertoires in COVID-19. Profiled with immunoSEQ multiplex PCR; TCRdb holds only in-frame clones, not every one. The sample shows under 350,000 clones, about 87% of them seen only once. The sample taken for sequencing was peripheral blood. These TCRs come from a man between 65 and 85 years old with acute or convalescent COVID-19. Each CDR3 is given with its conserved first and last residue. D genes are given only for firm matches. Clone size appears in some rows only: once, few, many, or a class for an expanded clone.

TGTGCCAGTACCAAAGGGACAGATAACTATGGCTACACCTTC CASTKGTDNYGYTF TRBJ1-2 TRBD1 TRBV19 .
TGTGCCAGTAGGGGACAGGGGGCGAAATGGGGCAATCAGCCCCAGCATTTT CASRGQGAKWGNQPQHF TRBJ1-5 TRBD1 TRBV19 .
TGTGCTAGTGGTTTGGGCTTGACTAGCGGGAGAGCCAGCACAGATACGCAGTATTTT CASGLGLTSGRASTDTQYF TRBJ2-3 TRBD2 TRBV12-5 .
TGTGCCAGCAAACAGGACAGCCCAAACAATGAGCAGTTCTTC CASKQDSPNNEQFF TRBJ2-1 . TRBV11-1 .
TGTGCCAGCAGCTTAGGGTCAGGGGCGGGGGCCAACGTCCTGACTTTC CASSLGSGAGANVLTF TRBJ2-6 . TRBV7-3 .
TGTGCCAGCAGCCCACCTAGATCAGTCTCTGGGGCCAACGTCCTGACTTTC CASSPPRSVSGANVLTF TRBJ2-6 . TRBV21-1 .
TGTGCCAGCAAATGGACAGGGGCAAACACTGAAGCTTTCTTT CASKWTGANTEAFF TRBJ1-1 TRBD1 TRBV28 .
TGTGCCAGCAGGAAGACAGGGACCTACGAGCAGTACTTC CASRKTGTYEQYF TRBJ2-7 TRBD1 TRBV12-3/TRBV12-4 .
TGTGCCAGCTCACCATCAGCGGGACCATTCGAGCAGTACTTC CASSPSAGPFEQYF TRBJ2-7 TRBD2 TRBV18 .
TGTGCCAGCAGCCAAGATAGGGGGGGCTCCTATAATTCACCCCTCCACTTT CASSQDRGGSYNSPLHF TRBJ1-6 . TRBV14 .
TGTGCCAGCAGAACTGGCTTGGGACAGGGAAGGGAGCAGTACTTC CASRTGLGQGREQYF TRBJ2-7 TRBD1 TRBV28 .
TGTGCCAGCACCTTCCTTAGGGACTCTAACTATGGCTACACCTTC CASTFLRDSNYGYTF TRBJ1-2 . TRBV19 .
TGTGCCAGCACCACCACGCAGTGGGGCACGCAGTATTTT CASTTTQWGTQYF TRBJ2-3 . TRBV11-2 .
TGTGCCAGCAGCTTAGCGTCGGGGGCTGGGGCCAACGTCCTGACTTTC CASSLASGAGANVLTF TRBJ2-6 . TRBV7-9 .
TGTGCCAGCAGCCAAGATAGCGGGAGTTCTGGTGGGGAGCTGTTTTTT CASSQDSGSSGGELFF TRBJ2-2 TRBD2 TRBV3-1/TRBV3-2 .
TGTGCCAGCAGCTTTAGCAGGGGGCGTGGAAACACCATATATTTT CASSFSRGRGNTIYF TRBJ1-3 TRBD1 TRBV7-2 .
TGCGCCAGCAGCTTGGCGGTGCGCACAGATACGCAGTATTTT CASSLAVRTDTQYF TRBJ2-3 . TRBV5-1 .
TGTGCCAGCAGCAAAGCCCCCGCGGTCTCCTACAATGAGCAGTTCTTC CASSKAPAVSYNEQFF TRBJ2-1 . TRBV21-1 .
TGTGCCACCAGTGTGTCTAGCGGGGGTTACACAGATACGCAGTATTTT CATSVSSGGYTDTQYF TRBJ2-3 TRBD2 TRBV24-1 .
TGTGCCAGCAGTGAATTAATGGGGGCCAGGGGGCCCAATCAGCCCCAGCATTTT CASSELMGARGPNQPQHF TRBJ1-5 TRBD1 TRBV2 .
TGCGCCAGCAGCCAAGAGATAGGCGACAAGAATGAAAAACTGTTTTTT CASSQEIGDKNEKLFF TRBJ1-4 . TRBV4-1 .
TGCGCCAGCAGCCAAGATCCAGGGACAAAAGAGGGCTACACCTTC CASSQDPGTKEGYTF TRBJ1-2 . TRBV4-3 .
TGTGCCAGCAGTGAGTGGCGGGGGGTCACCGGGGAGCTGTTTTTT CASSEWRGVTGELFF TRBJ2-2 TRBD2 TRBV6-1 .
TGCGCCAGCAGCTTCACGGGTTCCAATGAAAAACTGTTTTTT CASSFTGSNEKLFF TRBJ1-4 . TRBV5-1 .
TGTGCCAGCAGATCGACTGGGAGGGACACTGAAGCTTTCTTT CASRSTGRDTEAFF TRBJ1-1 . TRBV6-6 .
TGCGCCAGCAGTGAAAGGGGGGGCCCTGGCACTGAAGCTTTCTTT CASSERGGPGTEAFF TRBJ1-1 . TRBV10-1 .
TGTGCCAGCATTAGGCTAGCGGGAGTAACCGGGGAGCTGTTTTTT CASIRLAGVTGELFF TRBJ2-2 TRBD2 TRBV6-5 few
TGCGCCAGCAGCTTGGGCCCCCTAACAGGGCCCGAACAAGCTTTCTTT CASSLGPLTGPEQAFF TRBJ1-1 . TRBV5-1 once
TGTGCCAGCAGATCAGACAGGGACCGGGAAAAACTGTTTTTT CASRSDRDREKLFF TRBJ1-4 TRBD1 TRBV11-1 .
TGTGCCAGTAGTATCTATTTGAGGCAGAATAGCAATCAGCCCCAGCATTTT CASSIYLRQNSNQPQHF TRBJ1-5 . TRBV19 .
TGTGCCAGCAGACGACAGGGGGCATATACGCAGTATTTT CASRRQGAYTQYF TRBJ2-3 TRBD1 TRBV6-5 once
TGTGCCAGCAGCGTAGGAAATCCAGGGGGTTCCTCCTACAATGAGCAGTTCTTC CASSVGNPGGSSYNEQFF TRBJ2-1 TRBD1 TRBV9 .
TGTGCCAGCAGTCCGGACAGGGTGGTTCAGACCCAGTACTTC CASSPDRVVQTQYF TRBJ2-5 TRBD1 TRBV27 .
TGTGCCATCAGTGCGGGACTAGCGGGAGTCCCCAATGAGCAGTTCTTC CAISAGLAGVPNEQFF TRBJ2-1 TRBD2 TRBV10-3 once
TGTGCCAGCAGTCTTACTCCCGCAACTAATGAAAAACTGTTTTTT CASSLTPATNEKLFF TRBJ1-4 . TRBV7-9 .
TGTGCCAGCTCACAGACAGCCTTGGGGGAGACCCAGTACTTC CASSQTALGETQYF TRBJ2-5 . TRBV18 .
TGTGCCAGCAGTCGGACAGGGGGAAGCAATCAGCCCCAGCATTTT CASSRTGGSNQPQHF TRBJ1-5 TRBD1 TRBV6-5 .
TGTGCCAGCCTGACAGGGAACTCCTACGAGCAGTACTTC CASLTGNSYEQYF TRBJ2-7 TRBD1 TRBV6-5 few
TGCAGTGCTAGAAGGGACAACGAGCAGTACTTC CSARRDNEQYF TRBJ2-7 . TRBV20-1 .
TGTGCCAGCAGCCGCTCGACTAGCGGGGGGCCAGATGAGCAGTTCTTC CASSRSTSGGPDEQFF TRBJ2-1 TRBD2 TRBV7-9 once
TGTGCCAGCAGCTTTTTAACTAGCGGGGGGCCTCAAGAGACCCAGTACTTC CASSFLTSGGPQETQYF TRBJ2-5 TRBD2 TRBV11-2 .
TGTGCCAGCAGCTTAACCGGGGGGGCGGTCGCCGGGGAGCTGTTTTTT CASSLTGGAVAGELFF TRBJ2-2 TRBD2 TRBV7-3 .
TGTGCCAGCAGCTTGGGCCGGACAGGGGACCTGAACTATGGCTACACCTTC CASSLGRTGDLNYGYTF TRBJ1-2 TRBD1 TRBV5-4 .
TGTGCCAGCAGCTTAGAATCAGGGGAGGGGAACTATGGCTACACCTTC CASSLESGEGNYGYTF TRBJ1-2 . TRBV7-2 .
TGTGCCAGCAGCCAGACATCGGTTCCGGGAACCTATGGCTACACCTTC CASSQTSVPGTYGYTF TRBJ1-2 . TRBV7-2 .
TGTGCCAGCAGAGAGACAGGGGCGGACGGCTACACCTTC CASRETGADGYTF TRBJ1-2 TRBD1 TRBV6-5 .
TGTGCCAGCAGTGAACGTATCCCAGCGAGGGGGGGCCGCTCCTACGAGCAGTACTTC CASSERIPARGGRSYEQYF TRBJ2-7 . TRBV6-1 .
TGTGCCAGTAGTTCGGGTGGGACAGGGGGGATGACCCAGTACTTC CASSSGGTGGMTQYF TRBJ2-5 TRBD1 TRBV19 .
TGTGCCAGCAACACAGTCTCTGGAAACACCATATATTTT CASNTVSGNTIYF TRBJ1-3 . TRBV2 .
TGTGCCAGCAGCCTCGGACTAGCGGTCTACGAGCAGTACTTC CASSLGLAVYEQYF TRBJ2-7 TRBD2 TRBV3-1/TRBV3-2 few
TGTGCCAGTAGTGGGGGGATCGGGTGGCCCGGGGAGCTGTTTTTT CASSGGIGWPGELFF TRBJ2-2 . TRBV19 .
TGTGCCAGCAGCTTCTTGAACCGGGACAGTACCATATATTTT CASSFLNRDSTIYF TRBJ1-3 TRBD1 TRBV11-2 .
TGTGCCAGCAGTAGGACAGACACAGATACGCAGTATTTT CASSRTDTDTQYF TRBJ2-3 . TRBV28 .
TGTGCCAGCAGCTCCTCCGGGGGGCTCACAGATACGCAGTATTTT CASSSSGGLTDTQYF TRBJ2-3 . TRBV7-9 once
TGTGCCAGCAGTGAAAGTCGGTATAATGAAAAACTGTTTTTT CASSESRYNEKLFF TRBJ1-4 . TRBV25-1 .